Each of the 23 T cell receptor beta chains below was sequenced from the same sample in a study of response to subunit inactivated influenza vaccine. TCRdb re-called the RT-PCR reads through MiXCR, storing one row per CDR3 protein. Here the sample spans hundreds of thousands of distinct CDR3 sequences, approximately 18% being singletons. This sample comprised PBMCs from blood, obtained 4 to 6 days after vaccination. Every receptor here comes from a man in his fifties who received an inactivated influenza vaccine.

The chain links TRBV7-6 to TRBJ2-5, with 9 bases fitting TRBD2. V lost 7 bases to trimming and J lost 5 bases; unmatched junction nucleotides: 5. Per germline, CDR1 SGHVS and CDR2 FNYEAQ. The CDR3 contains 13 residues. The CDR3 DNA is TGTGCCAGCACAATAGCGGGGGCGGAGACCCAGTACTTC. Residues: CASTIAGAETQYF. Full variable domain (remainder filled in from reference TRBV7-6 and TRBJ2-5): GAGVSQSPRYKVTKRGQDVALRCDPISGHVSLYWYRQALGQGPEFLTYFNYEAQQDKSGLPNDRFSAERPEGSISTLTIQRTEQRDSAMYRCASTIAGAETQYFGPGTRLLVL.

This clonotype has ten or more counts. This chain uses TRBV12-3 or TRBV12-4 with TRBJ2-1, with D perhaps TRBD1 or TRBD2 (5 bases each). V was shortened by 8 bases and J by 6 bases, with 17 bases between the two germline ends. The CDR3 consists of 14 residues. CDR3 nucleotide sequence: TGTGCCAGCCTTGGGTCGTGGGGACCCAATGAGCAGTTCTTC. Amino acids: CASLGSWGPNEQFF.

This chain joins TRBV4-3 and TRBJ2-7; D might be TRBD2 (5 bases). The CDR3 length is 14 residues. The germline V gene has CDR1 LGHNA and CDR2 YSLEER. Between the trimmed V and J ends, which lost 0 bases and 7 bases, there was a span of 13 bases. CDR3 bases: TGCGCCAGCAGCCAAGAAGCATCCACGGGAGAGCAGTACTTC. Protein product: CASSQEASTGEQYF.

The chain couples TRBV10-3 to TRBJ1-1; no reliable D call. The germline V gene encodes CDR1 ENHRY and CDR2 SYGVKD. V lost 10 bases and J 1 base, leaving 16 bases between the germline ends. The CDR3 totals 14 residues. The CDR3, as DNA: TGTGCCACCCGGCCCGGGCCGAGGAACACTGAAGCTTTCTTT. This gives the protein CATRPGPRNTEAFF.

The CDR3 DNA reads as TGTGCCAGCAGTCGGCCGGGACAGTGGAATTCTGGGCAGTACTTC. This codes for CASSRPGQWNSGQYF. The genes are TRBV6-2 or TRBV6-3 and TRBJ2-7, with 7 bases that match TRBD1. The length of the CDR3 is 15 residues. V lost 5 bases to trimming and J lost 9 bases; unmatched junction nucleotides: 16. The germline V gene has CDR1 MNHEY and CDR2 SVGEGT.

This clonotype was found a few times. The chain carries TRBV6-5 and TRBJ1-1; D might be TRBD1 (5 bases). Germline V gene data show CDR1 as MNHEY and CDR2 as SVGAGI. V was clipped by 0 bases and J by 4 bases, with 9 bases between them. This CDR3 is built from 14 residues. CDR3 protein: CASSYSGAITEAFF. The CDR3 DNA sequence: TGTGCCAGCAGTTACTCTGGGGCAATCACTGAAGCTTTCTTT.

V is TRBV20-1 and J is TRBJ2-3; D not certain. The CDR3 length is 12 residues. CDR1 DFQATT and CDR2 SNEGSKA come from the germline V gene (reference sequence). V was shortened by 6 bases and J by 6 bases, with 13 bases between the two germline ends. The CDR3 DNA is TGCAGTGCAGGACCCTCTATGGATACGCAGTATTTT. Translation gives CSAGPSMDTQYF.

The J gene is TRBJ1-1, the V gene TRBV24-1, with a weak D call TRBD1 (6 bases). CDR1 is KGHDR and CDR2 is SFDVKD in the germline V gene. The CDR3 loop spans 15 amino acids. Trimming cost V 4 bases and J 4 bases, with 15 bases left between them. DNA of the CDR3: TGTGCCACCAGTGACTCTCAGGGAGGGGGCACTGAAGCTTTCTTT. Its translation: CATSDSQGGGTEAFF.

This clonotype was observed at least ten times. This chain joins TRBV5-1 and TRBJ2-7; possibly TRBD2 for D (6 bases). CDR3 length: 12 residues. V was clipped by 2 bases and J by 5 bases, with 8 bases between them. Germline assignment: CDR1 SGHRS and CDR2 YFSETQ. In DNA, the CDR3 is TGCGCCAGCAGCTTCGGGGGAGACGAGCAGTACTTC. Translation: CASSFGGDEQYF.

This clonotype was seen a handful of times. V usage is TRBV13 and J usage is TRBJ1-1; 7 positions match TRBD1. The germline V gene has CDR1 PRHDT and CDR2 FYEKMQ (reference sequence). The CDR3 spans 16 residues. V gave up 4 bases and J gave up 0 bases; unmatched junction bases: 8. CDR3 amino acids: CASSSRTGAVNTEAFF. The CDR3 nucleotides are TGTGCCAGCAGCTCCCGAACAGGGGCGGTGAACACTGAAGCTTTCTTT.

This clonotype turned up a few times. This sequence joins TRBV7-8 and TRBJ2-3; 12 bases are a match to TRBD2. The CDR3 is 17 amino acids. Trimming at V came to 4 bases and at J to 0 bases, leaving 5 bases not matched to a gene. Germline V gives CDR1 SGHVS, CDR2 FQNEAQ. The CDR3 region is CASSYGLAGRSTDTQYF. The CDR3 DNA reads TGTGCCAGCAGCTATGGACTAGCGGGGCGAAGCACAGATACGCAGTATTTT.

The rearrangement uses TRBV7-8 and TRBJ2-7; D may match TRBD1 or TRBD2 (5 bases each). The CDR3 spans 18 residues. V lost 5 bases, J lost 1 base, and 24 bases lay in between. CDR1 SGHVS and CDR2 FQNEAQ come from the germline V gene. CDR3 sequence reads: CASSGRGVQSLGSYEQYF. DNA of the CDR3: TGTGCCAGCAGCGGTAGGGGAGTGCAATCATTAGGTTCCTACGAGCAGTACTTC.

This clonotype was found a few times. The V call is TRBV12-3 or TRBV12-4, the J call TRBJ1-1, with 10 bases that match TRBD1. The J segment lost 2 bases and the V segment lost 4 bases, leaving 1 base of the junction unmatched. The length of the CDR3 is 14 residues. The CDR3, as DNA: TGTGCCAGCAGTTGGGACAGGGGAAACACTGAAGCTTTCTTT. It specifies CASSWDRGNTEAFF.

A few counts support this clonotype. This chain joins TRBV5-1 and TRBJ2-1, with D tentatively TRBD2 (6 bases). The V and J ends lost 4 bases and 6 bases respectively, with 11 bases between them. This CDR3 spans 13 amino acids. Germline V lookup: CDR1 SGHRS, CDR2 YFSETQ. CDR3 sequence: CASSLYGGNEQFF. In nucleotides, the CDR3 is TGCGCCAGCAGCCTGTACGGGGGCAATGAGCAGTTCTTC.

The gene calls are TRBV24-1 and TRBJ1-1; 7 positions match TRBD1. The CDR3 spans 15 residues. With V trimmed by 5 bases and J by 1 base, 6 bases remained unmatched. The germline V gene has CDR1 KGHDR and CDR2 SFDVKD. CDR3 loop: CATSGPGQKNTEAFF. Written as DNA, the CDR3 is TGTGCCACCAGTGGCCCGGGACAGAAGAACACTGAAGCTTTCTTT.

Ten or more counts support this clonotype. The chain carries TRBV6-2 or TRBV6-3 and TRBJ2-7; TRBD1 matches 8 bases. CDR1 is MNHEY and CDR2 is SVGEGT in the germline V gene. Trimming cost V 6 bases and J 2 bases; bases outside gene matches: 12. The CDR3 spans 16 residues. As DNA, the CDR3 is TGTGCCAGCAGGATCACCCCCCAGGGGGCTCCCTACGAGCAGTACTTC. It codes for CASRITPQGAPYEQYF.

This clonotype showed up just a few times. Written as DNA, the CDR3 is TGCAGCGTTGAAAAAGGGAGGGACACCGGGGAGCTGTTTTTT. It translates to CSVEKGRDTGELFF. The rearrangement links TRBV29-1 to TRBJ2-2; 7 bases are shared with TRBD2. Trimming cost V 2 bases and J 3 bases; bases outside gene matches: 3. The CDR3 is made up of 14 amino acids. The germline CDR1 and CDR2 sequences are SQVTM and ANQGSEA.

The chain couples TRBV6-2 or TRBV6-3 to TRBJ2-7, with 7 bases fitting TRBD1. There are 14 residues in the CDR3. Per the germline V gene, CDR1 is MNHEY and CDR2 is SVGEGT. J lost 3 bases, V lost 5 bases, and 7 bases had no gene match. The CDR3 region has the DNA TGTGCCAGCAGTCAAAAGGGGACAGACTACGAGCAGTACTTC. It translates to CASSQKGTDYEQYF.

V is TRBV20-1 and J is TRBJ1-2; possible D gene TRBD1, 5 bases. The CDR3 spans 15 residues. CDR1 is DFQATT, CDR2 SNEGSKA, per germline (reference sequence). With 6 bases removed from V and 4 bases from J, the gap between germline ends came to 21 bases. This CDR3 is CSARDHRGGGYGYTF. The CDR3 coding sequence is TGCAGTGCGAGGGACCATAGGGGAGGCGGCTATGGCTACACCTTC.

In its sample, this clonotype was seen once. This rearrangement joins TRBV4-1 to TRBJ2-7, with D perhaps TRBD1 (6 bases). Per the germline V gene, CDR1 is MGHRA and CDR2 is YSYEKL. This CDR3 has 15 amino acids. V lost 2 bases and J lost 0, with 11 bases in between. The chain's CDR3 is CASSQYRDLSYEQYF. The CDR3, as DNA: TGCGCCAGCAGCCAATACAGGGACCTCTCCTACGAGCAGTACTTC.

This clonotype has at least ten counts. J is TRBJ2-3 and V is TRBV6-2 or TRBV6-3; 10 bases agree with TRBD2. CDR3 size: 16 residues. Germline V gene data show CDR1 as MNHEY and CDR2 as SVGEGT. The trim removed 6 bases at V and 0 bases at J, leaving 6 bases unmatched. The CDR3 here is CASRLIAGGSTDTQYF. The DNA for the CDR3 is TGTGCCAGCAGGCTTATAGCGGGAGGAAGCACAGATACGCAGTATTTT.

The table lists this clonotype with a few counts. V usage is TRBV28 and J usage is TRBJ1-1; the D is unclear. CDR1 is MDHEN and CDR2 is SYDVKM in the germline V gene. The V and J ends lost 6 bases and 1 base respectively, with 15 bases between them. This CDR3 has 15 residues. CDR3 protein: CASRLGSLGNTEAFF. The CDR3 nucleotides are TGTGCCAGCAGGTTAGGATCCCTTGGGAACACTGAAGCTTTCTTT.

This chain connects TRBV7-2 to TRBJ1-2; D not resolved. The CDR3 is 16 residues long. The germline gives CDR1 SGHTA, CDR2 FQGNSA. Trimming cost V 0 bases and J 6 bases, with 17 bases left between them. CDR3 sequence (DNA): TGTGCCAGCAGCTTAGCGTGGAAGGCAGGCGGGCATGGCTACACCTTC. It is translated as CASSLAWKAGGHGYTF.